This TCR beta chain was found in a study of OX40 agonist ivuxolimab in advanced cancers. Libraries were prepared by immunoSEQ multiplex PCR; TCRdb keeps only in-frame clonotypes and omits some of them. Among roughly 56,000 clones listed, roughly 82% were seen once. Germline V lookup: CDR1 SGHVS, CDR2 FQNEAQ. This CDR3 spans 14 amino acids. The V gene end was trimmed by 5 bases and the J gene end by 3 bases; junction bases not matched to a gene: 6. The clonotype was recovered from an adult with an advanced solid tumor such as melanoma, head and neck, liver or kidney cancer. This material consisted of CD4+ or CD8+ T cells sorted from blood, taken in a trial of the OX40 agonist ivuxolimab. This chain links TRBV7-8 with TRBJ1-1; 7 bases agree with TRBD1. The CDR3 loop is CASSATGTDTEAFF. The CDR3 coding sequence is TGTGCCAGCAGCGCGACAGGGACGGACACTGAAGCTTTCTTT.